This TCR beta chain emerged from a study of sequential checkpoint blockade in melanoma. Sample share makes this clone medium-sized. Treatment specified: randomized to nivolumab then ipilimumab (arm A) or the reverse (arm B). Germline V gene data show CDR1 as SGHNT and CDR2 as YENEEA. CDR3 length: 14 residues. Trimming left V 7 bases short and J 7 bases short, with 17 bases between. Produced via immunoSEQ multiplex PCR; TCRdb's table is partial and in-frame only. The table records thousands of clones, about 20% of them present only once. J is TRBJ2-1 and V is TRBV11-3; D tentatively fits TRBD1 or TRBD2 (5 bases each). The receptor comes from a human donor with melanoma. Here the sequenced sample was tumor tissue (inferred from file names), taken from a patient given nivolumab and ipilimumab in sequence. This CDR3 is CASNQLGRPNEQFF. CDR3 DNA sequence: TGTGCCAGCAACCAATTGGGACGGCCAAATGAGCAGTTCTTC.